This T cell receptor beta chain was sequenced for a study of monozygotic twins with cystic fibrosis. About the study: Libraries were built from 2.5 to 3 micrograms of fragmented DNA using approximately 16 PCR cycles.

Points on this clone: Antigen: not known.

V lost 2 bases, J lost 3 bases, and 17 bases lay in between. Per the germline V gene, CDR1 is SGHRS and CDR2 is YFSETQ. The CDR3 runs to 16 residues. The table came from immunoSEQ multiplex PCR; TCRdb's copy has only in-frame clones and leaves some out. The sample lists around 15,000 clones; 85% to 90% were seen once. Findings and limits, study-wide: Clonality was generally low (median approximately 0.009), higher in the most severe patients. Unrelated CF individuals shared fewer identical clonotypes than monozygotic CF twins. J usage was most co-twin-similar in 8 of 16 pairs, V in 13.

The chain carries TRBV5-1 and TRBJ1-1; perhaps TRBD1 as D (6 bases). The TCR comes from a boy between 5 and 17 years old with cystic fibrosis. Sequencing used blood. The CDR3 here is CASSLLRGYLDTEAFF. The CDR3 region has the DNA TGCGCCAGCAGCTTACTCAGGGGCTACTTGGACACTGAAGCTTTCTTT.